Listed below are T cell receptor beta chains from one sample, sequenced in a study of T-cell memory formation after mild COVID-19. MiXCR was run by TCRdb on the 5' RACE reads, yielding one entry per CDR3 protein. The sample lists approximately 60,000 distinct CDR3 sequences, 9.3% seen once, with about 1.1% in the top ten. The material sequenced was PBMCs or a T cell subset sorted from them (not recorded which). These TCRs come from a man aged 18 to 30 who had mild COVID-19 (a few samples of this study predate the infection). Cell type and time point are not known. CDR3s include the opening cysteine and the closing phenylalanine or tryptophan. The D gene is left open where the match is weak. Size is omitted from some rows. Given values are once, few, many or a class for expanded clones.

>-|TRBJ1-4|TRBV7-9|TRBD1
CATEGQGGEKLFF
TGTGCCACCGAGGGACAGGGTGGAGAAAAACTGTTTTTT
>many|TRBJ2-5|TRBV12-3/TRBV12-4|-
CASSALQETQYF
TGTGCCAGCAGCGCCCTCCAAGAGACCCAGTACTTC
>few|TRBJ2-1|TRBV28|TRBD1
CASSPGGTGDNEQFF
TGTGCCAGCAGTCCCGGCGGGACAGGGGACAATGAGCAGTTCTTC
>many|TRBJ1-5|TRBV4-3|-
CASSQDLSNQPQHF
TGCGCCAGCAGCCAAGATCTTAGCAATCAGCCCCAGCATTTT
>-|TRBJ1-2|TRBV12-3/TRBV12-4|-
CASRRKGGGDGYTF
TGTGCCAGCAGACGCAAAGGGGGAGGTGATGGCTACACCTTC
>once|TRBJ1-2|TRBV12-3/TRBV12-4|-
CASSLESGYGYTF
TGTGCCAGCAGTTTGGAGTCAGGGTATGGCTACACCTTC
>-|TRBJ2-5|TRBV13|TRBD1
CASSGPGQQETQYF
TGTGCCAGCAGCGGACCGGGACAGCAAGAGACCCAGTACTTC
>many|TRBJ2-5|TRBV7-2|-
CASSLNMGGGETQYF
TGTGCCAGCAGCTTAAATATGGGGGGCGGAGAGACCCAGTACTTC
>-|TRBJ2-7|TRBV5-1|-
CASSLVQGTYEQYF
TGCGCCAGCAGCTTGGTTCAGGGGACCTACGAGCAGTACTTC
>-|TRBJ2-6|TRBV7-9|-
CASSVGSSGANVLTF
TGTGCCAGCAGCGTAGGGAGCTCTGGGGCCAACGTCCTGACTTTC
>-|TRBJ1-2|TRBV5-6|-
CASSGDGYGYTF
TGTGCCAGCAGCGGGGACGGCTATGGCTACACCTTC
>many|TRBJ2-7|TRBV7-3|-
CASSLMGGSYEQYF
TGTGCCAGCAGCTTAATGGGGGGCTCCTACGAGCAGTACTTC
>few|TRBJ1-1|TRBV6-5|TRBD1
CASSRDRVKAFF
TGTGCCAGCAGCCGCGACAGGGTGAAAGCTTTCTTT
>many|TRBJ2-5|TRBV6-6|-
CASSSSLLPVGETQYF
TGTGCCAGCAGTTCCTCCCTCCTTCCGGTAGGGGAGACCCAGTACTTC
>-|TRBJ2-5|TRBV5-6|-
CASSLFRGGGQETQYF
TGTGCCAGCAGCTTGTTCAGGGGAGGCGGCCAAGAGACCCAGTACTTC
>few|TRBJ2-5|TRBV2|-
CASIPEGRGQETQYF
TGTGCCAGCATCCCGGAGGGCAGAGGCCAAGAGACCCAGTACTTC
>-|TRBJ1-5|TRBV7-2|-
CASSAGGPMDWQPQHF
TGTGCCAGCAGCGCGGGGGGGCCCATGGATTGGCAGCCCCAGCATTTT
>many|TRBJ2-1|TRBV7-3|-
CASSLYNDNEQFF
TGTGCCAGCAGCTTGTACAATGACAATGAGCAGTTCTTC
>many|TRBJ1-6|TRBV5-1|-
CASSLGNTGNSPLHF
TGCGCCAGCAGCTTGGGAAACACTGGGAATTCACCCCTCCACTTT
>few|TRBJ2-7|TRBV15|-
CATSRDPTHEQYF
TGTGCCACCAGCAGAGATCCGACGCACGAGCAGTACTTC
>few|TRBJ1-6|TRBV3-1|-
CASSQGGWGTRASPLHF
TGTGCCAGCAGCCAAGGAGGATGGGGCACGAGAGCTTCACCCCTCCACTTT
>many|TRBJ2-3|TRBV27|-
CASSLDWSEQYF
TGTGCCAGCAGTTTAGATTGGTCAGAGCAGTATTTT
>few|TRBJ1-1|TRBV5-1|TRBD1
CASRRDSLVIAEAFF
TGCGCCAGCAGGCGGGACAGCCTCGTAATTGCTGAAGCTTTCTTT
>-|TRBJ2-3|TRBV6-4|-
CASSARGGSTDTQYF
TGTGCCAGCAGTGCCAGGGGGGGCTCGACAGATACGCAGTATTTT
>-|TRBJ2-3|TRBV4-3|TRBD2
CASRTGTRSTDTQYF
TGCGCCAGCAGAACCGGGACTAGGAGCACAGATACGCAGTATTTT
>once|TRBJ1-1|TRBV7-3|-
CASSLGTDTEAFF
TGTGCCAGCAGCCTAGGGACCGACACTGAAGCTTTCTTT
>-|TRBJ2-3|TRBV20-1|TRBD2
CSAVTSGAADTQYF
TGCAGTGCGGTGACTAGCGGGGCCGCAGATACGCAGTATTTT
>few|TRBJ2-1|TRBV12-3/TRBV12-4|-
CASRKDTPLPYNEQFF
TGTGCCAGCAGGAAAGACACCCCTCTGCCATACAATGAGCAGTTCTTC
>few|TRBJ1-3|TRBV18|-
CASSPGGNTIYF
TGTGCCAGCTCACCAGGGGGAAACACCATATATTTT
>few|TRBJ1-2|TRBV5-1|-
CASSLDRSSRTYGYTF
TGCGCCAGCAGCTTGGATCGTTCTAGTCGGACCTATGGCTACACCTTC
>few|TRBJ2-1|TRBV29-1|TRBD2
CSVALAGAQSSYNEQFF
TGCAGCGTTGCACTAGCGGGGGCCCAGAGCTCCTACAATGAGCAGTTCTTC
>-|TRBJ2-7|TRBV19|TRBD1
CASKDRGSYEQYF
TGTGCCAGTAAGGACAGGGGGTCCTACGAGCAGTACTTC
>few|TRBJ2-1|TRBV3-1|-
CASSRTSANEQFF
TGTGCCAGCAGCCGGACGTCCGCCAATGAGCAGTTCTTC
>few|TRBJ1-2|TRBV13|-
CASSLDVLYGYTF
TGTGCCAGCAGCTTGGACGTTCTCTATGGCTACACCTTC
>-|TRBJ2-3|TRBV4-3|TRBD2
CASSQDGTSGAGTDTQYF
TGCGCCAGCAGCCAAGATGGGACTAGCGGGGCGGGGACAGATACGCAGTATTTT
>-|TRBJ2-5|TRBV28|-
CASISQETQYF
TGTGCCAGCATATCCCAAGAGACCCAGTACTTC
>many|TRBJ2-3|TRBV4-2|-
CASSQEGGIAGRDTQYF
TGTGCCAGCAGCCAAGAGGGAGGAATAGCCGGACGCGATACGCAGTATTTT
>few|TRBJ1-2|TRBV20-1|TRBD1
CSARAEDRDDGYTF
TGCAGTGCTAGAGCCGAGGACAGGGACGATGGCTACACCTTC
>-|TRBJ2-7|TRBV4-3|TRBD1
CASSQSWNWGTGDYEQYF
TGCGCCAGCAGCCAATCTTGGAATTGGGGGACAGGGGACTACGAGCAGTACTTC
>-|TRBJ2-5|TRBV2|-
CANRDNQETQYF
TGTGCCAACCGGGACAACCAAGAGACCCAGTACTTC
>few|TRBJ2-3|TRBV7-2|TRBD2
CASSPLTSGGNTQYF
TGTGCCAGCAGCCCGCTTACTAGCGGGGGAAATACGCAGTATTTT
>few|TRBJ2-5|TRBV5-1|-
CASSGGGSLETQYF
TGCGCCAGCAGCGGCGGTGGTAGCCTAGAGACCCAGTACTTC
>-|TRBJ1-1|TRBV5-1|-
CASTAQGNTEAFF
TGCGCCAGCACCGCCCAGGGGAACACTGAAGCTTTCTTT
>many|TRBJ2-5|TRBV29-1|-
CSVREVTQYF
TGCAGCGTTCGAGAAGTGACCCAGTACTTC
>-|TRBJ2-1|TRBV5-1|TRBD2
CASSLGTSDEQFF
TGCGCCAGCAGCCTAGGGACTAGCGATGAGCAGTTCTTC
>-|TRBJ1-2|TRBV6-1|-
CASSAMGLYGYTF
TGTGCCAGCAGTGCGATGGGACTCTATGGCTACACCTTC
>many|TRBJ1-1|TRBV6-2/TRBV6-3|-
CASSHALFRGEAFF
TGTGCCAGCAGCCATGCCTTGTTCAGAGGTGAAGCTTTCTTT
>-|TRBJ2-2|TRBV27|-
CASSFIGGLGELFF
TGTGCCAGCAGTTTTATCGGGGGATTGGGGGAGCTGTTTTTT
>few|TRBJ2-7|TRBV10-3|TRBD2
CAIKVTSDSYEQYF
TGTGCCATCAAGGTGACTAGCGATTCCTACGAGCAGTACTTC